This TCR beta chain was identified in a study of T cell clones after liver transplantation (dated by TCRdb to the late 2010s). Describing the broader study: ITN030ST, the source of the samples, was a randomized trial that attempted immunosuppression withdrawal within 2 years of liver transplantation. The subjects received no induction therapy and were kept on standard immunosuppression until randomization at 12-24 months post-transplant. As an antigen-independent comparator for donor-reactive sequences, third party-reactive TCRbeta sequences were also identified from pre-transplant MLRs. A cohort of 8 liver transplant recipients was studied, of whom 3 were classified as tolerant and 5 as non-tolerant. Blood samples were collected pre-transplant, pre-randomization before withdrawal, and post-randomization after either full withdrawal or failed withdrawal. After a pre-transplant mixed lymphocyte reaction, TCRbeta sequencing was used to pinpoint donor-reactive T cell clones, which were subsequently tracked in post-transplant blood. Three of the eight recipients were HCV-positive; the others were transplanted for non-autoimmune, non-viral indications. Tolerance was defined as complete immunosuppression withdrawal for at least one year with no rise in liver enzymes beyond twice the upper limit of normal. What the work shows at the level of the full study, not this receptor alone: In 5 of 8 subjects, circulating donor-reactive CD4 TCRbeta sequences decreased significantly after transplant, regardless of tolerance or HCV status. The conclusions were preliminary, being limited by small, heterogeneous patient numbers and by non-standardized post-transplant time points. Because allograft tissue specimens were not available, migration of donor-reactive T cells into the graft, rather than deletion, may have occurred. Donor-reactive sequences declined more than third party-reactive ones, suggesting partial antigen-specific deletion unrelated to withdrawal success. In a couple of subjects, low numbers of available donor cells limited the measurable donor-reactive repertoire. After accounting for repertoire turnover, donor-reactive detection was significantly reduced in 7 of 8 subjects for CD4 and 8 of 8 for CD8.

As for this clone: No cognate antigen has been identified for it. Per-base quality was not reported, and no clone a single base away is much larger than it.

Thawed unstimulated PBMCs were stained for CD3, CD4 and CD8 and FACS-sorted into CD3+CD4+ and CD3+CD8+ populations. Each of the 8 studied subjects was randomized to immunosuppression withdrawal. Genomic DNA was isolated with the Qiagen DNeasy Blood and Tissue Kit. CDR1 and CDR2 were assigned from the germline V gene as MNHEY and SVGAGI. Trimming at the junction amounts to 6 bases on V and 2 bases on J, and the germline ends lie 13 bases apart. The CDR3 starts with the cysteine, ends with the phenylalanine, and has 14 residues. Just CDR3 DNA is preserved here, 42 bases in frame from base 1. Frozen genomic DNA underwent high-throughput TCRbeta CDR3 sequencing by immunoSEQ, including PCR amplification, mapping, bias correction and internal controls. Turning to the authors' computational methods: Only productive rearrangements were retained, with each unique TCRbeta sequence defined by its CDR3 nucleotide sequence together with its V and J gene. Donor-reactive sequences required at least 5-fold expansion in CFSE-low cells versus unstimulated pre-transplant cells and at least 0.01% frequency. To ensure at least 90% detection power, minimum frequency thresholds were set for each subject based on that subject's lowest-template unstimulated sample. Jensen-Shannon divergence between the top 1000 TCRbeta sequences post- versus pre-transplant served as the measure of repertoire turnover. Two-sided Fisher's exact tests were used to test for changes in how often donor-reactive sequences were detected. TCRdb's version of the immuneACCESS table is confined to in-frame rearrangements and falls short of the full clone set. An unresolved V gene accounts for under half of the shortfall where checked; the remainder is of unknown origin. V, J and clone size are those of that table, while D and trimming were read from the DNA. The sample records around 70,000 clones, almost 95% of which are singletons. Jointly, the top ten make up 0.9% to 1% of the sample.

The sequence links TRBV6-5 to TRBJ2-5, and possibly TRBD2, on 6 matching bases. This TCR came from a human patient who received a liver transplant. After a transplant, the donor of the graft may account for some T cells. The material was CD4+ T cells from blood, obtained about 27 months after liver transplant. The CDR3 corresponds to CASSTGTSQETQYF. The DNA sequence is TGTGCCAGCAGCACCGGGACTTCTCAAGAGACCCAGTACTTC.